Each of the 5 T cell receptor beta chains below was sequenced from the same sample in a study of cytomegalovirus exposure and HLA in healthy donors. In the PCR, 60 Vbeta and 13 Jbeta primers were used. Profiled with immunoSEQ multiplex PCR; TCRdb holds only in-frame clones, not every one. The table lists approximately 100,000 clones, around 80% of them singletons, with around 2% in the top ten. The source material was PBMCs. The receptors stem from a man aged 18 to 29 in good health and CMV-seronegative.

The V gene is TRBV25-1, the J gene TRBJ1-2; D is possibly TRBD1 (6 bases). CDR1 is MGHDK and CDR2 is SYGVNS in the germline V gene. The CDR3 is 16 amino acids. The V gene lost 4 bases and the J gene lost 4 bases, with 19 bases spanning the gap. The CDR3 bases are TGTGCCAGCAGTGTTCCGGGGAGGGGGAGGCCCTATGGCTACACCTTC. Its translation: CASSVPGRGRPYGYTF.

The chain links TRBV7-9 to TRBJ1-2, with a possible D match to TRBD1 (5 bases). The germline CDR1 and CDR2 sequences are SEHNR and FQNEAQ (reference sequence). This CDR3 comprises 14 residues. Deletions cut 5 bases from V and 4 bases from J, with 14 bases between. The CDR3, as DNA: TGTGCCAGCAGCCTGGACACCTTCTTCTATGGCTACACCTTC. It translates to CASSLDTFFYGYTF.

The chain uses TRBV5-1 and TRBJ2-1; no definite D call. CDR1 is SGHRS, CDR2 YFSETQ, per germline. There are 17 residues in the CDR3. V lost 4 bases and J 7 bases, leaving 24 bases between the germline ends. CDR3 region: CASSPSLGRYVMNEQFF. Here the CDR3 DNA reads TGCGCCAGCAGCCCCAGTTTGGGCAGGTATGTCATGAATGAGCAGTTCTTC.

CDR3 DNA sequence: TGTGCCAGCAGCGGCTCCAGGGGGAATTCACCCCTCCACTTT. It codes for CASSGSRGNSPLHF. V is TRBV9 and J is TRBJ1-6, with TRBD1 identical over 7 bases. With 3 bases clipped from V and 7 bases from J, the junction kept 4 bases outside the gene matches. Germline values: CDR1 SGDLS, CDR2 YYNGEE. This CDR3 is built from 14 residues.

This chain joins TRBV19 and TRBJ2-1; TRBD2 might be the D (6 bases). The CDR3 totals 16 residues. Germline CDR1 is LNHDA and CDR2 is SQIVND (reference sequence). Trimming left V 4 bases short and J 4 bases short, with 17 bases between. The CDR3 region is CASSTLLSGSYNEQFF. DNA for the CDR3: TGTGCCAGTAGTACCCTCTTGAGCGGGTCTTACAATGAGCAGTTCTTC.